This TCR beta chain was captured by sequencing in a study of cytomegalovirus exposure and HLA in healthy donors. Study-wide background: A subsequent analysis reported that the roughly 120 validation repertoires were produced on the same platform that had also been used for the roughly 700 first-cohort repertoires.

TCRdb's copy holds only in-frame clones and misses some; the assay was immunoSEQ multiplex PCR. The sample records some 61,000 clones, approximately 97% being singletons. As regards this clone: Its cognate antigen is unknown.

Germline assignment: CDR1 SEHNR and CDR2 FQNEAQ (reference sequence). V gave up 2 bases and J gave up 1 base; unmatched junction bases: 3. This CDR3 is 15 amino acids long. General study findings and limits: Overall, about 160 TCR beta chains were annotated as cytomegalovirus-associated.

The sequenced sample was PBMCs. The chain couples TRBV7-9 to TRBJ1-1, with TRBD1 matching over 8 bases. This clonotype originated in a woman aged 18 to 35 in good health and CMV-seropositive. In DNA form, the CDR3 reads TGTGCCAGCAGCTTATTAGGACAGGGGAACACTGAAGCTTTCTTT. This codes for CASSLLGQGNTEAFF.